These 2 T cell receptor beta chains share one sample of origin, sequenced in a study of response to subunit inactivated influenza vaccine. TCRdb re-called the RT-PCR reads with MiXCR, one entry per CDR3 protein. The repertoire holds about 800,000 distinct CDR3 sequences, with about 20% as singletons. The sample in question was PBMCs from blood, obtained roughly 5 days after vaccination. These receptors all stem from a man aged 45 to 65 who received an inactivated influenza vaccine.

This clonotype occurred a few times. The V gene is TRBV28, the J gene TRBJ2-1; a possible D gene is TRBD1 (5 bases). This CDR3 has 15 amino acids. V was cut by 3 bases and J by 2 bases, with 11 bases left in between. CDR1 and CDR2 from the germline V gene are MDHEN and SYDVKM. The CDR3 sequence: CASSFPQATYNEQFF. The CDR3 coding sequence is TGTGCCAGCAGTTTCCCACAGGCCACCTACAATGAGCAGTTCTTC.

The gene calls are TRBV5-1 and TRBJ2-5; no definite D call. The germline V and J ends were trimmed by 5 bases and 2 bases, with 10 bases remaining between them. Per germline, CDR1 SGHRS and CDR2 YFSETQ. The CDR3 has 13 residues. The CDR3 DNA reads TGCGCCAGCAGGACGGAGCCTCAAGAGACCCAGTACTTC. The encoded protein is CASRTEPQETQYF.